What follows describes a single T cell receptor beta chain. CDR1 is ENHRY and CDR2 is SYGVKD in the germline V gene. Trimming removed 4 bases from V and 4 bases from J, with 10 bases in between. This CDR3 is 13 amino acids long. The data originate from a study of shared T cell receptors in the human thymus. Sequencing was performed with immunoSEQ multiplex PCR; in TCRdb, only in-frame clones are kept and a portion is missing. Here the sample spans some 700,000 clones, 70% to 90% being singletons. This sample was shared with a second study, whose subject was human thymus T cells. That study adds: Having surgery to correct congenital heart defects, healthy Finnish infants acted as the donors. Corrective heart surgery yielded the resections from which the thymus tissue came. Gene usage for V and J segments appeared biased in thymic and blood repertoires. Related research examined unrelated individuals and reported that their thymic repertoires overlapped highly.

The sample comprised thymocytes. The chain links TRBV10-3 to TRBJ1-2; weak D call: TRBD1 (6 bases). This receptor was taken from a girl less than two years old with a congenital heart defect. CDR3 protein: CAISVEDSYGYTF. CDR3 DNA sequence: TGTGCCATCAGTGTCGAGGACAGCTATGGCTACACCTTC.